The present T cell receptor (beta chain) was sequenced within a study of blood T cell repertoires in COVID-19. The table came from immunoSEQ multiplex PCR; TCRdb's copy has only in-frame clones and leaves some out. The sample has about 130,000 clones; 81% are singletons. This CDR3 is built from 16 residues. The V call is TRBV21-1, the J call TRBJ1-2; the table assigns TRBD1, which was not confirmed against the DNA. TRBV21-1 is deemed a pseudogene. The material sequenced was peripheral blood. This sequence originates from a man aged 25 to 40 with COVID-19, enrolled during active disease. This chain's CDR3 is CASSIVGRTGGYGYTF. In DNA form, the CDR3 reads TGTGCCAGCAGCATTGTCGGGAGGACAGGGGGTTATGGCTACACCTTC.